The TCR beta chain described here comes from a study of cytomegalovirus exposure and HLA in healthy donors. Study summary: Of the donors genotyped, about 410 in all, around 76% fell in the Caucasian-associated ancestry cluster.

Germline CDR1 is SNHLY and CDR2 is FYNNEI. This CDR3 is built from 12 residues. With 7 bases removed from V and 4 bases from J, the gap between germline ends came to 10 bases. Researchers ran the PCR with 60 Vbeta and 13 Jbeta primers. The protocol was immunoSEQ multiplex PCR, while the TCRdb copy is restricted to in-frame clones and leaves out a portion. The table shows 100,000 or so clones, with roughly 13% occurring only once. Comments on this clone: No antigen is known for it.

Study-level points and caveats: No immune exposure information besides CMV serostatus was available.

This receptor was obtained from a man between 35 and 55 years old in good health and CMV-seropositive. This chain connects TRBV2 to TRBJ1-2; D not certain. The sequenced sample was PBMCs. CDR3 sequence reads: CASKSEGYGYTF. CDR3 in DNA: TGTGCCAGCAAGTCCGAGGGCTATGGCTACACCTTC.